The TCR beta chain described here comes from a study of blood T cells in healthy people across ages. Comment on this clonotype: Its antigen is not identified.

General study findings and limits: With unsorted PBMCs, a conclusive comparison of naive versus antigen-experienced cells was not possible.

Trimming cost V 5 bases and J 4 bases, with 20 bases left between them. Germline CDR1 is MGHDK and CDR2 is SYGVNS. The CDR3 covers 16 residues. For the second PCR, which ran for about 6 to 11 cycles, a sample-barcoded 5' primer and a J-beta primer mix were used. Each cDNA molecule, via a template-switch adaptor with 12 random nucleotides, was tagged. Each sample provided no less than 2.5 million CDR3-containing paired-end reads. TCRdb fed the 5' RACE reads into MiXCR, producing one record per CDR3 protein. The sample yields just over 800,000 distinct CDR3 sequences, approximately 65% seen once. The chain employs TRBV25-1 and TRBJ1-2; D unclear. This clonotype was sampled from a man aged 25 to 40 in good health. The specimen was blood. CDR3: CASSSTGEGSGYGYTF. The DNA of the CDR3 is TGTGCCAGCAGTTCCACCGGGGAGGGTAGCGGCTATGGCTACACCTTC.